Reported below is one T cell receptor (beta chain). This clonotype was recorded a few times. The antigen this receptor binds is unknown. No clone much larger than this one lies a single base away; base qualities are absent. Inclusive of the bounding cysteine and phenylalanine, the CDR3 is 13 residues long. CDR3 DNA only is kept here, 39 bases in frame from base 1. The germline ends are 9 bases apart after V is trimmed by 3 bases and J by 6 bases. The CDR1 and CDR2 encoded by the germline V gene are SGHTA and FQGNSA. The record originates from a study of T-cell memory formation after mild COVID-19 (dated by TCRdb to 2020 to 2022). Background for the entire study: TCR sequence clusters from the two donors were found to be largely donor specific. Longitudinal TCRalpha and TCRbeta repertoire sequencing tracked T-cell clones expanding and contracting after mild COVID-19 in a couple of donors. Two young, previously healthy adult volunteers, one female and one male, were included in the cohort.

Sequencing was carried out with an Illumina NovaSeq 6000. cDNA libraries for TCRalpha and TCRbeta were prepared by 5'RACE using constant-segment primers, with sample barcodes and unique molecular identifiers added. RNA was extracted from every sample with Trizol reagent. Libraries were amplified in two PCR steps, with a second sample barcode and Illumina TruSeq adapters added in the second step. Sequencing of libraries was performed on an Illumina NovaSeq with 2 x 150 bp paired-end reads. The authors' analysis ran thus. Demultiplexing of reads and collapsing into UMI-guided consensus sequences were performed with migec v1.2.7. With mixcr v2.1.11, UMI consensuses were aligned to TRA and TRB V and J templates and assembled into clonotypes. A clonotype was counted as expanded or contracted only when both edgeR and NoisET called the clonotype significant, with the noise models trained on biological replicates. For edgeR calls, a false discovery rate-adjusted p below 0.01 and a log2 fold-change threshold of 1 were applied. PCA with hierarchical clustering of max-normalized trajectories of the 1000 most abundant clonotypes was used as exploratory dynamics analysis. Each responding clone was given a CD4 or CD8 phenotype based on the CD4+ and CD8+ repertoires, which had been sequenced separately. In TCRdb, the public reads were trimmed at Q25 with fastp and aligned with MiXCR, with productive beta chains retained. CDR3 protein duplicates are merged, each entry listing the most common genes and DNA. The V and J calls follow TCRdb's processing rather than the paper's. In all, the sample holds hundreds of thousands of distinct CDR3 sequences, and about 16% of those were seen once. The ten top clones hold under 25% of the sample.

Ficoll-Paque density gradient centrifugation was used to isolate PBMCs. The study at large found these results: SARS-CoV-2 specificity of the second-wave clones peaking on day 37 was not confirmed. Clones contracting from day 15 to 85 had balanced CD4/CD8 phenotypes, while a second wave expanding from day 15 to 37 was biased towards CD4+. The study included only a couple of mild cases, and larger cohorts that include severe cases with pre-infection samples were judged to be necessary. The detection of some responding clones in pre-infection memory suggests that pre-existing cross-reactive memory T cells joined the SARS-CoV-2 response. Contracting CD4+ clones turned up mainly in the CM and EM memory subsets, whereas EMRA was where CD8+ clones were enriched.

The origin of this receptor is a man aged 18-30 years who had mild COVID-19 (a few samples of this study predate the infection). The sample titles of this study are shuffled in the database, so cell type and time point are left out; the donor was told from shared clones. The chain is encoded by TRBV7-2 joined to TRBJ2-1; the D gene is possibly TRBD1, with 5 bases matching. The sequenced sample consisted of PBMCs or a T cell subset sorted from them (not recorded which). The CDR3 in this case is CASSLLQANEQFF. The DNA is TGTGCCAGCAGCTTGTTACAGGCCAATGAGCAGTTCTTC.